Listed below are T cell receptor beta chains from one sample, sequenced in a study of T cell responses to AZD1222 COVID-19 vaccine. TCRdb's table, derived via immunoSEQ multiplex PCR, lists solely in-frame clones and lacks some. The sample holds over 150,000 clones; roughly 88% are singletons and the top ten take 4.3%. The sequenced sample was peripheral blood, obtained 28 days after the second AZD1222 dose. The receptors shown here come from an adult who received the AZD1222 COVID-19 vaccine. The CDR3 runs from the conserved cysteine through the conserved F or W. D genes are given only for firm matches. Clone size, where shown, is once, few, many, or a class for clones that have expanded.

v_gene: TRBV30; j_gene: TRBJ1-1; abundance: .; d_gene: .; CDR3nt: TGTGCCTGGAGTGTAGGTGGAGGCACTGAAGCTTTCTTT; CDR3aa: CAWSVGGGTEAFF
v_gene: TRBV29-1; j_gene: TRBJ1-2; abundance: few; d_gene: .; CDR3nt: TGCAGCGTTGAGGGGAACTATGGCTACACCTTC; CDR3aa: CSVEGNYGYTF
v_gene: TRBV3-1/TRBV3-2; j_gene: TRBJ1-3; abundance: .; d_gene: .; CDR3nt: TGTGCCAGCAGAAGGGGAGGTGCTGGAAACACCATATATTTT; CDR3aa: CASRRGGAGNTIYF
v_gene: TRBV25-1; j_gene: TRBJ2-1; abundance: .; d_gene: .; CDR3nt: TGTGCCAGCAGGGGGGGCCTACACAATGAGCAGTTCTTC; CDR3aa: CASRGGLHNEQFF
v_gene: TRBV2; j_gene: TRBJ2-1; abundance: .; d_gene: TRBD2; CDR3nt: TGTGCCACGAGACTAGCGGGGAACTACAATGAGCAGTTCTTC; CDR3aa: CATRLAGNYNEQFF
v_gene: TRBV5-8; j_gene: TRBJ1-2; abundance: few; d_gene: .; CDR3nt: TGTGCCAGCAGCTTGTTAGTAGTACCTATCCCCGCGGGTAACACCTTC; CDR3aa: CASSLLVVPIPAGNTF
v_gene: TRBV29-1; j_gene: TRBJ1-3; abundance: .; d_gene: .; CDR3nt: TGCAGCGTTAAAGGACAGCCATCTGGAAACACCATATATTTT; CDR3aa: CSVKGQPSGNTIYF
v_gene: TRBV2; j_gene: TRBJ1-2; abundance: .; d_gene: .; CDR3nt: TGTGCCAGCAGTGAGACCCCCGGAAGCGGCTACACCTTC; CDR3aa: CASSETPGSGYTF
v_gene: TRBV6-5; j_gene: TRBJ1-2; abundance: .; d_gene: .; CDR3nt: TGTGCCAGCAGCCCGAGGTATGGCTACACCTTC; CDR3aa: CASSPRYGYTF
v_gene: TRBV5-4; j_gene: TRBJ1-1; abundance: few; d_gene: .; CDR3nt: TGTGCCAGCAGCTCAGGGGCAACTATGAACACTGAAGCTTTCTTT; CDR3aa: CASSSGATMNTEAFF
v_gene: TRBV10-2; j_gene: TRBJ1-1; abundance: .; d_gene: TRBD1; CDR3nt: TGCGCCAGCTGCCGACAGGGTGGAACTGAAGCTTTCTTT; CDR3aa: CASCRQGGTEAFF